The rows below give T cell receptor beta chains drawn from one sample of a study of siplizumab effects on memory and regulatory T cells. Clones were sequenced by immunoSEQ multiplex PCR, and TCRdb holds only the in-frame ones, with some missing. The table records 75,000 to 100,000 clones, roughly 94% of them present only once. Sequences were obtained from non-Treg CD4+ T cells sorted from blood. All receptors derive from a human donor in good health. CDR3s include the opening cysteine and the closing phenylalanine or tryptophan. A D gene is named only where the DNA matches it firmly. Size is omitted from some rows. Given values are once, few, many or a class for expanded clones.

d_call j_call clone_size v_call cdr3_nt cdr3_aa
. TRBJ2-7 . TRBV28 TGTGCCAGCAGTCCCGGACAGCCTGGCGAGCAGTACTTC CASSPGQPGEQYF
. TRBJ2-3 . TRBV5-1 TGCGCCAGCAGCGGGGGTCCATGGGCCACTAGCACAGATACGCAGTATTTT CASSGGPWATSTDTQYF
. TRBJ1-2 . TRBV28 TGTGCCAGCAGTTCCATTGGGACGAACTATGGCTACACCTTC CASSSIGTNYGYTF
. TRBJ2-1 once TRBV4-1 TGCGCCAGCAGCCACCCCTTAGGCCAACGGTTCTTC CASSHPLGQRFF
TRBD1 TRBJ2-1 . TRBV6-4 TGTGCCAGCAGTCCGGACAGGGGGGTTGAGCAGTTCTTC CASSPDRGVEQFF
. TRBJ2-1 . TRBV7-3 TGTGCCAGCAGCTTAACTAGCGACTCCTCCTACAATGAGCAGTTCTTC CASSLTSDSSYNEQFF
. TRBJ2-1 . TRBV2 TGTGCCAGCAGTGAAATTCGTGGAACCCACAATGAGCAGTTCTTC CASSEIRGTHNEQFF
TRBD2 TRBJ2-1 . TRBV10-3 TGTGCCATCACGACTAGCGGGAGGTTTAATGAGCAGTTCTTC CAITTSGRFNEQFF
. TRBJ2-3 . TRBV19 TGTGCCAGTTCTCAGGGGTCTAGGGGCCGTGGCACAGATACGCAGTATTTT CASSQGSRGRGTDTQYF
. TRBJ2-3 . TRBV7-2 TGTGCCAGCAGCGCGCGTGGTACGCAGTATTTT CASSARGTQYF
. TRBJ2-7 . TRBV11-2 TGTGCCAGCAGCTTAGGTCGAGTGGGCTACGAGCAGTACTTC CASSLGRVGYEQYF
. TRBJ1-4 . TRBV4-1 TGCGCCAGCAGTCCACAGGCGCTAAGTAATGAAAAACTGTTTTTT CASSPQALSNEKLFF
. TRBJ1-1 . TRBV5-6 TGTGCCAGCAGCTTGACCACATTGTCGAACACTGAAGCTTTCTTT CASSLTTLSNTEAFF
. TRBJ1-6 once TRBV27 TGTGCCAGCAGTTTTGACAGGCCAGTTTCTACCTCGTATTCACCCCTCCACTTT CASSFDRPVSTSYSPLHF
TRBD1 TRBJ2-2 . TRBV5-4 TGTGCCAGCAGCTTAACAGGGGTCCGGGGCGGGGAGCTGTTTTTT CASSLTGVRGGELFF
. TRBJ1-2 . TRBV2 TGTGCCAGCAGTGGCGGGACGTATGGCTACACCTTC CASSGGTYGYTF
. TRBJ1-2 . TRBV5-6 TGTGCCAGCAGCTTGGCCAGGGGCGATGGCTACACCTTC CASSLARGDGYTF
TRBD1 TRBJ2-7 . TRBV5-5 TGTGCCAGCAGCTTACAACCGGGACAGGCAAGATACGAGCAGTACTTC CASSLQPGQARYEQYF
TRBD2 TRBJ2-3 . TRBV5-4 TGTGCCAGCAGCTTGGGACCTTTGACTAGCGGGGGGCGCACAGATACGCAGTATTTT CASSLGPLTSGGRTDTQYF
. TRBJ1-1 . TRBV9 TGTGCCAGCAGCGTAGGCGCAGGGGCGAACACTGAAGCTTTCTTT CASSVGAGANTEAFF
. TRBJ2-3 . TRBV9 TGTGCCAGCAGCGCCCCGATAGCGGATACGCAGTATTTT CASSAPIADTQYF
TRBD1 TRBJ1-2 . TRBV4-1 TGCGCCAGCAGCAAACAACAGGGGGCGAGAGGCTACACCTTC CASSKQQGARGYTF
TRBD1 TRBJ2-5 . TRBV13 TGTGCCAGCAGCTCTGGGGACAGGGACAGAAAGACCCAGTACTTC CASSSGDRDRKTQYF
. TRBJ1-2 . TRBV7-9 TGTGCCAGCAGCTTAGACACAGTTAACTATGGCTACACCTTC CASSLDTVNYGYTF
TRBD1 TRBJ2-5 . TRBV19 TGTGCCAGTAGTACCTCACAGGGGGGAGAGACCCAGTACTTC CASSTSQGGETQYF
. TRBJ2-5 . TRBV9 TGTGCCAGCTCCCTCGGGCAGAAACCTCAAGAGACCCAGTACTTC CASSLGQKPQETQYF
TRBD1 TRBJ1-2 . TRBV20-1 TGCAGTGCGAGACAGGGGCCCGGCTACACCTTC CSARQGPGYTF
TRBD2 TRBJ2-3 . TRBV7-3 TGTGCCAGCAGCTTTGGACTAGCGGGGACAACAGATACGCAGTATTTT CASSFGLAGTTDTQYF
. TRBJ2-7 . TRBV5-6 TGTGCCAGCAGCTCCGGGACGCAATATCAGCAGTACTTC CASSSGTQYQQYF